The T cell receptor beta chain under discussion was sequenced for a study of human T cells and chemical hapten exposure. Study-wide results and limits: No shift was seen in TCRs above 1 in 1000 frequency with DPC sensitization.

Concerning this clonotype: What it binds is unknown.

Per germline, CDR1 LGHNA and CDR2 YSLEER. The CDR3 loop spans 13 amino acids. The germline V and J ends were trimmed by 4 bases and 3 bases, with 7 bases remaining between them. Individual cDNA molecules (in the library) carried attached unique molecular identifiers. TCRdb recomputed calls from the RACE reads with MiXCR, one row per CDR3 protein. This sample has approximately 110,000 distinct CDR3 sequences, with approximately 11% found just once. Time point denoted: patch test 1, 2 weeks after DPC sensitization. Documented treatment: therapeutic diphenylcyclopropenone sensitization with weekly scalp DPC.

This TCR derives from a woman in her forties with alopecia areata. Some clones in this sample may be carry-over from other donors' samples. The sample consisted of whole blood, taken in connection with sensitization to the hapten diphenylcyclopropenone (DPC). This chain uses TRBV4-3 with TRBJ1-3, with D unclear. In DNA, the CDR3 is TGCGCCAGCAGCCCCGCTATTGGAAACACCATATATTTT. This translates into CASSPAIGNTIYF.